This T cell receptor (beta chain) was found in a study of blood T cell repertoires in COVID-19. This CDR3 is built from 12 residues. The ends lost 4 bases at V and 7 bases at J; junction bases unmatched: 3. Germline V gives CDR1 SQVTM, CDR2 ANQGSEA. Sequencing used immunoSEQ multiplex PCR; TCRdb keeps in-frame clones, though not all of them. This table has about 140,000 clones, approximately 90% appearing once. The clonotype originates from a man aged 60 to 69 with active or convalescent COVID-19. Sequenced input: peripheral blood. V gene TRBV29-1 combines with J gene TRBJ2-7; 11 bases align to TRBD1. As DNA, the CDR3 is TGCAGCGTTGGGACAGGGGGCATGGAGCAGTACTTC. It specifies CSVGTGGMEQYF.